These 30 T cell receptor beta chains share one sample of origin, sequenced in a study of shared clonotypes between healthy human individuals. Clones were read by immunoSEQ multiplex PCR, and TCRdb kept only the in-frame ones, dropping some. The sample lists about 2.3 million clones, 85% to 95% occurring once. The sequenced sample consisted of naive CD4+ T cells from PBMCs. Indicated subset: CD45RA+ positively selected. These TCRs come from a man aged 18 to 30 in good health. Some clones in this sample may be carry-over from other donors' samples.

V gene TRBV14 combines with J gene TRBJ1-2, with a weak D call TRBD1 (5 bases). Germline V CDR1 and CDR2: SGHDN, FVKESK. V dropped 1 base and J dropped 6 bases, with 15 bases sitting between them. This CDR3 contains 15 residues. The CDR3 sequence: CASSQVSAWGNGYTF. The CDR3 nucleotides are TGTGCCAGCAGCCAAGTCTCGGCGTGGGGGAATGGCTACACCTTC.

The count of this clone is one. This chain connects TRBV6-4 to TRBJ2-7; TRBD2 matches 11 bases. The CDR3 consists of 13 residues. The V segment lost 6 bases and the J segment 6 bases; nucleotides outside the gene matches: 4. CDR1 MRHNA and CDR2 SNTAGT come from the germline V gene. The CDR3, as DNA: TGTGCCAGCAGCGCCGGGACTAGCGGCGAGCAGTACTTC. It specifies CASSAGTSGEQYF.

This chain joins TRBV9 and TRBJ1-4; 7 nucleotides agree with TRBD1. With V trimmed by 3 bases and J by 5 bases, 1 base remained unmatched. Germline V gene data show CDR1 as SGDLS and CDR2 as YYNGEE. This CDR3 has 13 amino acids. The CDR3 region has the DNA TGTGCCAGCAGCGCGGGACAGAATGAAAAACTGTTTTTT. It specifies CASSAGQNEKLFF. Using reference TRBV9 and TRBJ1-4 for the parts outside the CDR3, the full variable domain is DSGVTQTPKHLITATGQRVTLRCSPRSGDLSVYWYQQSLDQGLQFLIQYYNGEERAKGNILERFSAQQFPDLHSELNLSSLELGDSALYFCASSAGQNEKLFFGSGTQLSVL.

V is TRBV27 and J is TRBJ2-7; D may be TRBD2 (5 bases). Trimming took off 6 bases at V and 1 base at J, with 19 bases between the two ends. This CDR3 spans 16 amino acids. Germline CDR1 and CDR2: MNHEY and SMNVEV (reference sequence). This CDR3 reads CASSPGMSLASYEQYF. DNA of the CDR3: TGTGCCAGCAGCCCTGGGATGAGTCTAGCTTCCTACGAGCAGTACTTC.

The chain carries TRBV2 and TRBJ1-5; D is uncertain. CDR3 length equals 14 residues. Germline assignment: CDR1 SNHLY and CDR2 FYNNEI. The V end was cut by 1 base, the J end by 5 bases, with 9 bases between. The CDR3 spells CASSEVASHQPQHF. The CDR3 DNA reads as TGTGCCAGCAGTGAAGTCGCCAGCCATCAGCCCCAGCATTTT.

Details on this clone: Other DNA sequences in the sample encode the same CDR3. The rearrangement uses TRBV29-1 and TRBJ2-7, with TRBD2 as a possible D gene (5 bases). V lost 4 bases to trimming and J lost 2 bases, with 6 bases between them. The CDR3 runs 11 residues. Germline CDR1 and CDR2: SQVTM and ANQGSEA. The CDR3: CSVGETYEQYF. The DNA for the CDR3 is TGCAGCGTTGGGGAGACCTACGAGCAGTACTTC.

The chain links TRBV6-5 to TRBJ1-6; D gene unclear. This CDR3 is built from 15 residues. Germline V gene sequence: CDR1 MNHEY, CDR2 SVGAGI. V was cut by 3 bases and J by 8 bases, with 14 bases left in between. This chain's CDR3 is CASSYDQQNYSPLHF. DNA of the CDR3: TGTGCCAGCAGTTATGATCAACAAAATTATTCACCCCTCCACTTT.

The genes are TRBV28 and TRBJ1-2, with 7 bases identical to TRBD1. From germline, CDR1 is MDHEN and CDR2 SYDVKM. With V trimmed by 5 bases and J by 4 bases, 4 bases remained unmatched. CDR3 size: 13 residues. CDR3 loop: CASSQGQFYGYTF. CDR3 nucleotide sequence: TGTGCCAGCAGTCAGGGACAGTTCTATGGCTACACCTTC.

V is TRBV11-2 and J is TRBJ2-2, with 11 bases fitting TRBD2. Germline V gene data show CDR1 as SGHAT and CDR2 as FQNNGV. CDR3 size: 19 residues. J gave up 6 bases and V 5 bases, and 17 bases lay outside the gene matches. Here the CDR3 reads CASSLRSGTSGNPPGELFF. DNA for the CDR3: TGTGCCAGCAGCCTAAGGTCCGGGACTAGCGGAAACCCCCCCGGGGAGCTGTTTTTT.

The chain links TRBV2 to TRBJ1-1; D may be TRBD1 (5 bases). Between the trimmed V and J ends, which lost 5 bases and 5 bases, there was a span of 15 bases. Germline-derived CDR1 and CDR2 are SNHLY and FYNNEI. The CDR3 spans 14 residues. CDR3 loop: CASSREGRGTEAFF. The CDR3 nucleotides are TGTGCCAGCAGTCGAGAGGGGCGGGGGACTGAAGCTTTCTTT.

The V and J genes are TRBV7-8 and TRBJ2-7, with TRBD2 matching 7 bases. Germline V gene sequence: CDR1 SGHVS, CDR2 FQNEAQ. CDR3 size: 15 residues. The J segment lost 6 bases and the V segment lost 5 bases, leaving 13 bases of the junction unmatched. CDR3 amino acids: CASSLRLAVPSEQYF. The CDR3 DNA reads TGTGCCAGCAGCCTCAGACTAGCTGTCCCCTCCGAGCAGTACTTC.

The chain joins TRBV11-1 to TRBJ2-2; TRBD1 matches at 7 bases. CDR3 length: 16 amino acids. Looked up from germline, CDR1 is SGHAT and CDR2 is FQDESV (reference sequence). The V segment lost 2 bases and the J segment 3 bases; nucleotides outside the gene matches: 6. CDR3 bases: TGTGCCAGCAGCTTACTCTATCAGGGGGACACCGGGGAGCTGTTTTTT. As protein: CASSLLYQGDTGELFF.

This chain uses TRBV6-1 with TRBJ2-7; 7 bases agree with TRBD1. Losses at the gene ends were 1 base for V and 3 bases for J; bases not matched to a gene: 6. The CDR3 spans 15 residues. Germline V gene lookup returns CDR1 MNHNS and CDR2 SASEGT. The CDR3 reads CASSEGRDRVYEQYF. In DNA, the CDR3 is TGTGCCAGCAGTGAAGGCCGAGACAGGGTCTACGAGCAGTACTTC.

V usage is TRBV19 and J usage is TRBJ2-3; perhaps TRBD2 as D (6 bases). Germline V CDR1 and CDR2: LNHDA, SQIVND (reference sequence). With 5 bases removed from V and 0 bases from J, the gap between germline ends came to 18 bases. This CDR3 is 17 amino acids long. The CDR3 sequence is CASSPSPSASSTDTQYF. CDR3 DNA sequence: TGTGCCAGTAGTCCTAGCCCTAGCGCCTCTAGCACAGATACGCAGTATTTT.

The CDR3 DNA is TGCGCCAGCAGCTATTCAGGGGAGGGGGAGACCCAGTACTTC. The encoded protein is CASSYSGEGETQYF. V usage is TRBV5-1 and J usage is TRBJ2-5; weak D call: TRBD2 (7 bases). CDR1 is SGHRS, CDR2 YFSETQ, per germline. V lost 3 bases and J 5 bases, leaving 14 bases between the germline ends. CDR3 length: 14 amino acids.

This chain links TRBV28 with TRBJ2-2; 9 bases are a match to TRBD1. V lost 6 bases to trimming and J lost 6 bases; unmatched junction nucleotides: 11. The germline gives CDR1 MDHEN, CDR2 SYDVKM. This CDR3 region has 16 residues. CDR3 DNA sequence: TGTGCCAGCAGCTCCCCCTCAACAGGGGGCCCCGGGGAGCTGTTTTTT. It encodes CASSSPSTGGPGELFF. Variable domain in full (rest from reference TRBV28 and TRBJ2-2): DVKVTQSSRYLVKRTGEKVFLECVQDMDHENMFWYRQDPGLGLRLIYFSYDVKMKEKGDIPEGYSVSREKKERFSLILESASTNQTSMYLCASSSPSTGGPGELFFGEGSRLTVL.

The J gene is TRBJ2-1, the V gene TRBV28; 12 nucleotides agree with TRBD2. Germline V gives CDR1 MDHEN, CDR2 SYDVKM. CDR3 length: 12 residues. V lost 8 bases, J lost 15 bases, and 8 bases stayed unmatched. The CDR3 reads CASEPLAGGLFF. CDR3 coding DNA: TGTGCCAGCGAGCCACTAGCGGGAGGTCTGTTCTTC.

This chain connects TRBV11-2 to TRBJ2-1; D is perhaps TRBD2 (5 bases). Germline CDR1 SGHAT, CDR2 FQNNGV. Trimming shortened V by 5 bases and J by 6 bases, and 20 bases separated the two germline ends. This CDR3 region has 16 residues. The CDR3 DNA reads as TGTGCCAGCAGCCCCGCGGCTAGCCCTTGGGGCAATGAGCAGTTCTTC. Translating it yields CASSPAASPWGNEQFF.

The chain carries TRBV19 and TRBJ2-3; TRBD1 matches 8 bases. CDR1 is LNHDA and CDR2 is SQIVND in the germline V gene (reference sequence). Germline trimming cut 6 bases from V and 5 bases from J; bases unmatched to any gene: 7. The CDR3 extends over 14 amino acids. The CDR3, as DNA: TGTGCCAGTAGATCAGGGGGCTGGATAGATACGCAGTATTTT. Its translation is CASRSGGWIDTQYF.

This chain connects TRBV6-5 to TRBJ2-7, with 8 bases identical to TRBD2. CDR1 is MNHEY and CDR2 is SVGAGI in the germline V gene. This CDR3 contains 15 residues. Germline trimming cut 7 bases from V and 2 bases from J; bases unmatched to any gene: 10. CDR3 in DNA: TGTGCCAGCAAAAAGGCGGCGGGAGGCCCCTACGAGCAGTACTTC. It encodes CASKKAAGGPYEQYF.

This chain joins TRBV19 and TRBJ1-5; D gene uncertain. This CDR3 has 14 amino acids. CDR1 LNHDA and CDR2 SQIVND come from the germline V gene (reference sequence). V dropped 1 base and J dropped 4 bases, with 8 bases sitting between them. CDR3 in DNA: TGTGCCAGTAGTATAGTGGCGGATAATCAGCCCCAGCATTTT. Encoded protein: CASSIVADNQPQHF.

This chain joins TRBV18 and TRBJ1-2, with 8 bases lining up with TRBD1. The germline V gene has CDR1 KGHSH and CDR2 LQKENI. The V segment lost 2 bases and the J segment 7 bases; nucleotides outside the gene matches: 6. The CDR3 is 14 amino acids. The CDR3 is CASSPSGTGRGYTF. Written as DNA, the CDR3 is TGTGCCAGCTCACCATCCGGGACAGGACGTGGCTACACCTTC.

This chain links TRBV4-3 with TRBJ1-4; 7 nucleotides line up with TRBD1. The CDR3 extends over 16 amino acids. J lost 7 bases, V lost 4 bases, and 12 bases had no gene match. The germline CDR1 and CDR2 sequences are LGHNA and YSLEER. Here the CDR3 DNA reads TGCGCCAGCAGCCGCTGGGGGAGACAGGGTGGTGAAAAACTGTTTTTT. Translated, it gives CASSRWGRQGGEKLFF.

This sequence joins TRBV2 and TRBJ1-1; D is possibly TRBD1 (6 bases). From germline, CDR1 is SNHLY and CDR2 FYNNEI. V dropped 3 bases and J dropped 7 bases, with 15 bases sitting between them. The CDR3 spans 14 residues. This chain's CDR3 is CASSEEGGLGEAFF. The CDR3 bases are TGTGCCAGCAGTGAGGAAGGGGGTTTGGGTGAAGCTTTCTTT.

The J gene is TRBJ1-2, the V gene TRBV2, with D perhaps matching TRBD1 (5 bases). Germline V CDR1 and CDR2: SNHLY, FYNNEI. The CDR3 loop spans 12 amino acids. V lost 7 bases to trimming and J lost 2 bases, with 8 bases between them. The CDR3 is CASIAGNYGYTF. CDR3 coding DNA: TGTGCCAGCATCGCAGGGAACTATGGCTACACCTTC.

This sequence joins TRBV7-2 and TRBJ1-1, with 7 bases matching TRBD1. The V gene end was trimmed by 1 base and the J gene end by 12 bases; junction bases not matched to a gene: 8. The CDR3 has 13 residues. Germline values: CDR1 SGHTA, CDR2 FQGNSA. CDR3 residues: CASSLGQGPETFF. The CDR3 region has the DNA TGTGCCAGCAGCTTAGGACAGGGCCCAGAAACTTTCTTT.

The CDR3 DNA follows: TGTGCCAGCAGCTTGCCCCAGCGGCCGTACAATGAGCAGTTCTTC. It translates to CASSLPQRPYNEQFF. This sequence joins TRBV5-4 and TRBJ2-1, with D perhaps matching TRBD2 (5 bases). Germline CDR1 SGHNT, CDR2 YYREEE (reference sequence). The CDR3 sequence is 15 residues long. V was clipped by 1 base and J by 4 bases, with 12 bases between them.

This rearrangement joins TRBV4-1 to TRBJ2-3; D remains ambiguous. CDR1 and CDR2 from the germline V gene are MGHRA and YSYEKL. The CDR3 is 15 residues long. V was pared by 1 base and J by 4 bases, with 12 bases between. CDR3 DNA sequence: TGCGCCAGCAGCCAAGGTTCAGAGTACCCAGATACGCAGTATTTT. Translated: CASSQGSEYPDTQYF.

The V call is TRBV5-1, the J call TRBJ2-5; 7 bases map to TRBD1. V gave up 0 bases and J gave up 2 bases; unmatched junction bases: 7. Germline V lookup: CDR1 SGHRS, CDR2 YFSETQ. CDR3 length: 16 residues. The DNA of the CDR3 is TGCGCCAGCAGCTTGGAGGGCAGGGGGTGGCAAGAGACCCAGTACTTC. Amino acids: CASSLEGRGWQETQYF. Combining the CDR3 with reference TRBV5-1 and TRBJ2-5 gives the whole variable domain KAGVTQTPRYLIKTRGQQVTLSCSPISGHRSVSWYQQTPGQGLQFLFEYFSETQRNKGNFPGRFSGRQFSNSRSEMNVSTLELGDSALYLCASSLEGRGWQETQYFGPGTRLLVL.

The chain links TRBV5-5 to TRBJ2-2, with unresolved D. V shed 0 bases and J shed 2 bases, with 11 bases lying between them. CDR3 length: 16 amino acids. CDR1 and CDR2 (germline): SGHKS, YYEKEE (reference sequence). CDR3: CASSLGVILNTGELFF. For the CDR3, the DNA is TGTGCCAGCAGCTTGGGCGTCATTCTAAACACCGGGGAGCTGTTTTTT. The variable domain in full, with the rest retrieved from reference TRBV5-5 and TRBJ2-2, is DAGVTQSPTHLIKTRGQQVTLRCSPISGHKSVSWYQQVLGQGPQFIFQYYEKEERGRGNFPDRFSARQFPNYSSELNVNALLLGDSALYLCASSLGVILNTGELFFGEGSRLTVL.